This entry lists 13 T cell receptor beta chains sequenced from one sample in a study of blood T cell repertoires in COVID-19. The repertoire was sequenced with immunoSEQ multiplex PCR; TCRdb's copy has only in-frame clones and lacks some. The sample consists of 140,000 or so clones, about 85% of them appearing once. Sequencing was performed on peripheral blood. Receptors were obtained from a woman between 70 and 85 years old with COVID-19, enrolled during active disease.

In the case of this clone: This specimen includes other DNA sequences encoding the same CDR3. In DNA form, the CDR3 reads TGTGCCAGCAGCTTAGGGACAGGGGCTAGGATGAACACTGAAGCTTTCTTT. Protein: CASSLGTGARMNTEAFF. The genes are TRBV7-8 and TRBJ1-1; 9 bases are a match to TRBD1. Germline lookup yields CDR1 SGHVS and CDR2 FQNEAQ. The CDR3 is 17 residues long. The junction had 6 bases not matched to a gene; V was cut back by 1 base and J by 0 bases.

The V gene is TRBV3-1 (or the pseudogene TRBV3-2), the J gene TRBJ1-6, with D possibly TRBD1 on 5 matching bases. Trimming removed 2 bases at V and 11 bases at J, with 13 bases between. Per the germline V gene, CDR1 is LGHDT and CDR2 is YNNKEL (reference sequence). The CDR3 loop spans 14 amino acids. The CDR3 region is CASSQQGGAPPLHF. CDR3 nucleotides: TGTGCCAGCAGCCAACAGGGAGGTGCCCCACCCCTCCACTTT.

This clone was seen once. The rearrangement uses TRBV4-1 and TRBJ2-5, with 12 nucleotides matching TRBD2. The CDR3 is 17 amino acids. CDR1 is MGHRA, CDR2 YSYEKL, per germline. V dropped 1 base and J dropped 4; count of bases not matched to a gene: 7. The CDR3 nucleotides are TGCGCCAGCAGCCAAGCTAGCGGGGGGGCCGGGGGAGAGACCCAGTACTTC. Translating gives CASSQASGGAGGETQYF.

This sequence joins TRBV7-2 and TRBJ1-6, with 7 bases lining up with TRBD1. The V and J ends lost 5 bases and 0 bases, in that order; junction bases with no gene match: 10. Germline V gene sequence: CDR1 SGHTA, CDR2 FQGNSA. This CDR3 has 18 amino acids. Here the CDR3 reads CASSPTLGGGSYNSPLHF. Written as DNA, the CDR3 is TGTGCCAGCAGCCCTACCTTAGGGGGCGGCTCCTATAATTCACCCCTCCACTTT.

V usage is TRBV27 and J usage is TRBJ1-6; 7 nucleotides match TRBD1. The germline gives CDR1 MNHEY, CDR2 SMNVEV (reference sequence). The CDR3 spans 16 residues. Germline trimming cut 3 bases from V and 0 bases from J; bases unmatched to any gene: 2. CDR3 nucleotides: TGTGCCAGCAGTTTGACAGGGAGCTCCTATAATTCACCCCTCCACTTT. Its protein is CASSLTGSSYNSPLHF.

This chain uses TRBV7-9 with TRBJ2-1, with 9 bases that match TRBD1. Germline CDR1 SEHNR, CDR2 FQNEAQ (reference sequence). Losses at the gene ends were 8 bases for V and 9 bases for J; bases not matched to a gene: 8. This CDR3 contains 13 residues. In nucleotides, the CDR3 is TGTGCCAGCTGTACAGGGGGCTTCAGTGAGCAGTTCTTC. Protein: CASCTGGFSEQFF.

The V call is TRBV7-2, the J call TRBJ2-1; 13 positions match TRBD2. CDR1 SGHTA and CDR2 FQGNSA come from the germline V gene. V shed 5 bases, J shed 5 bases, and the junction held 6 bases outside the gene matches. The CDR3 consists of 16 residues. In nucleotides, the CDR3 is TGTGCCAGCAGCCCCAGGACTAGCGGGGGCCACAATGAGCAGTTCTTC. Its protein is CASSPRTSGGHNEQFF.

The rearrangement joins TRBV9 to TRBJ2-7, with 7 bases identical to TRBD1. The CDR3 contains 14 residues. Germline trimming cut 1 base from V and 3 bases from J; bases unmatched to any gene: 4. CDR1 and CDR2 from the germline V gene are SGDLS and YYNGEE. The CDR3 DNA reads TGTGCCAGCAGCGTACACCCAGGGGGCTACGAGCAGTACTTC. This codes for CASSVHPGGYEQYF.

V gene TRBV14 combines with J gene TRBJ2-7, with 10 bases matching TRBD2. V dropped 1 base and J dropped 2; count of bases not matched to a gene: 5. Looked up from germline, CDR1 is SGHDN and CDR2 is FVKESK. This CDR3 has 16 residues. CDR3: CASSQVIAGGTYEQYF. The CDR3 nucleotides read TGTGCCAGCAGCCAAGTGATAGCGGGGGGTACCTACGAGCAGTACTTC.

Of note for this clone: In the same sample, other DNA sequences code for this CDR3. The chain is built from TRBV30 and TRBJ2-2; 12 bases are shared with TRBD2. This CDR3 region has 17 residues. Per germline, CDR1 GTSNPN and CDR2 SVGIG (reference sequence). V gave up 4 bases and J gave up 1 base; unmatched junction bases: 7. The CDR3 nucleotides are TGTGCCTGGATTACTAGCGGGGGGCCTTTGAACACCGGGGAGCTGTTTTTT. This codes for CAWITSGGPLNTGELFF.

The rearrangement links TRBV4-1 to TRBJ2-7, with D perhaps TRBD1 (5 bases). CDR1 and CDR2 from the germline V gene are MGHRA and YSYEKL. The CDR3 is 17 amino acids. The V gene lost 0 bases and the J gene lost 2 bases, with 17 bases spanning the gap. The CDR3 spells CASSQDGRQGTTYEQYF. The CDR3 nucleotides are TGCGCCAGCAGCCAAGATGGGCGTCAGGGAACCACCTACGAGCAGTACTTC.

CDR3 loop: CASSPPTPDRYSQETQYF. CDR3 nucleotides: TGTGCCAGCAGCCCGCCAACCCCGGACAGATATTCCCAAGAGACCCAGTACTTC. This rearrangement joins TRBV11-2 to TRBJ2-5, with D possibly being TRBD1 (6 bases). The CDR3 is 18 residues long. The V gene lost 5 bases and the J gene lost 1 base, with 23 bases spanning the gap. Germline CDR1 is SGHAT and CDR2 is FQNNGV.

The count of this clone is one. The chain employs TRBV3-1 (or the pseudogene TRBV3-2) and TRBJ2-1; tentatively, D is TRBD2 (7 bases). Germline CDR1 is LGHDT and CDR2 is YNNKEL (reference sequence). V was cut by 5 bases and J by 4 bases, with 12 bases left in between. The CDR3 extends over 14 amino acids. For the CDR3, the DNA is TGTGCCAGCAGCGGCGAGGGGGGGTACAATGAGCAGTTCTTC. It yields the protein CASSGEGGYNEQFF.